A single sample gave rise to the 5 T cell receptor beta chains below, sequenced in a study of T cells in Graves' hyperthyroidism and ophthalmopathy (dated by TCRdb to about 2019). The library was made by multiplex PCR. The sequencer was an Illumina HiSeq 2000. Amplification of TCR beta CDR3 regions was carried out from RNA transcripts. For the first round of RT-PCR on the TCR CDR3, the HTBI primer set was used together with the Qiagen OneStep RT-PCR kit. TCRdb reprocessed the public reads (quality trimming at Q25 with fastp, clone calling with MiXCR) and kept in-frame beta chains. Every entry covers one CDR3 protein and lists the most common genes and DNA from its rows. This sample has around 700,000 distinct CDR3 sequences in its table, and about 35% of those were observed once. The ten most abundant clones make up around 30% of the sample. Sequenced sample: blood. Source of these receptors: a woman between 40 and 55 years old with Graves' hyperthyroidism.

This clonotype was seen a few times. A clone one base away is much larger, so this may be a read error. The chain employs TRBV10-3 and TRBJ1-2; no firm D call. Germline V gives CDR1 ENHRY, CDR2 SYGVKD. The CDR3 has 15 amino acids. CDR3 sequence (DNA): TGTGCCACCAGTGACCACCCGGTCCCAAAGTATGGCTACACCTTC. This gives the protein CATSDHPVPKYGYTF.

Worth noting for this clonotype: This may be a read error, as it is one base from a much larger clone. CDR3 DNA: TGTGCCAGCAGCCGCGGGGACATTGGCTACACCTTC. Amino acid sequence: CASSRGDIGYTF. V usage is TRBV7-8 and J usage is TRBJ1-2, with TRBD1 as a possible D gene (6 bases). The CDR3 has 12 amino acids. V shed 5 bases and J shed 7 bases, with 11 bases lying between them. The germline V gene has CDR1 SGHVS and CDR2 FQNEAQ. Full variable domain (outside the CDR3, taken from reference TRBV7-8 and TRBJ1-2): GAGVSQSPRYKVAKRGQDVALRCDPISGHVSLFWYQQALGQGPEFLTYFQNEAQLDKSGLPSDRFFAERPEGSVSTLKIQRTQQEDSAVYLCASSRGDIGYTFGSGTRLTVV.

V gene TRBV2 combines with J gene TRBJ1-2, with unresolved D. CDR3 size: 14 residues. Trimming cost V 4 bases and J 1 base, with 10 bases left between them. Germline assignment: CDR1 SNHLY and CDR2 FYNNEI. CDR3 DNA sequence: TGTGCCAGCAGTGCCCGGACCGATAACTATGGCTACACCTTC. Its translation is CASSARTDNYGYTF.

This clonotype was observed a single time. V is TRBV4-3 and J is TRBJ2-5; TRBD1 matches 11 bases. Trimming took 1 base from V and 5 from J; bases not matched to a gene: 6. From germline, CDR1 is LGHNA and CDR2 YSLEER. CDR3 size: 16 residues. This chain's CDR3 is CASSQAWTGGFETQYF. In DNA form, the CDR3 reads TGCGCCAGCAGCCAAGCTTGGACAGGGGGCTTCGAGACCCAGTACTTC.

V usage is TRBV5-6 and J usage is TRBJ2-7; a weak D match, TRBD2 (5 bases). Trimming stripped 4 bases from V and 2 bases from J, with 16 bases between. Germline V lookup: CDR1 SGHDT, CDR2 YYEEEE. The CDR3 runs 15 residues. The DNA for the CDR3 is TGTGCCAGCAGCGCAGAGAGCGGTCGCACCTACGAGCAGTACTTC. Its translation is CASSAESGRTYEQYF.